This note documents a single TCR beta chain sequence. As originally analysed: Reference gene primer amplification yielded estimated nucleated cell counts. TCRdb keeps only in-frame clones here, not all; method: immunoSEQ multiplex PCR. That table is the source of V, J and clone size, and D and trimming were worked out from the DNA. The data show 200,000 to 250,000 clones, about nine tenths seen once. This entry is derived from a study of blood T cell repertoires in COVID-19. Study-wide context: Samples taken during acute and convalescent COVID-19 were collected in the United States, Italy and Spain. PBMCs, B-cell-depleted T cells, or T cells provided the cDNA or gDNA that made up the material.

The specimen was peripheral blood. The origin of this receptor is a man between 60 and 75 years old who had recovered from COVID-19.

The CDR3 is CASSLVPGGAETQYF. DNA for the CDR3: TGTGCCAGCAGCTTAGTTCCGGGGGGGGCGGAGACCCAGTACTTC. The chain uses TRBV11-2 and TRBJ2-5, with 8 nucleotides matching TRBD2. V lost 1 base, J lost 5 bases, and 6 bases stayed unmatched. Germline assignment: CDR1 SGHAT and CDR2 FQNNGV. The CDR3 is 15 residues long.